Listed here are 19 T cell receptor beta chains from one sample, sequenced in a study of blood T cell repertoires in COVID-19. The repertoire was sequenced with immunoSEQ multiplex PCR; TCRdb's copy has only in-frame clones and lacks some. The sample lists about 210,000 clones, around 84% seen once, with approximately 4.3% in the top ten. The specimen was PBMCs or T cells enriched from blood (not recorded which). Receptors were obtained from a man under 40 with acute COVID-19.

This chain connects TRBV18 to TRBJ1-2; a weak D match, TRBD1 (5 bases). The CDR3 has 13 amino acids. Trimming pared 0 bases from V and 10 bases from J, leaving 12 bases between. CDR1 and CDR2 from the germline V gene are KGHSH and LQKENI. CDR3 sequence: CASSPPPRETYTF. CDR3 in DNA: TGTGCCAGCTCACCACCGCCCAGGGAAACCTACACCTTC.

This chain uses TRBV27 with TRBJ2-7; possible D gene TRBD2, 5 bases. Trimming took off 8 bases at V and 3 bases at J, with 17 bases between the two ends. The CDR3 length is 14 residues. Per the germline V gene, CDR1 is MNHEY and CDR2 is SMNVEV (reference sequence). The CDR3 loop reads CASRGGNRLYEQYF. CDR3 bases: TGTGCCAGCCGAGGAGGAAATCGGCTCTACGAGCAGTACTTC.

The chain is built from TRBV2 and TRBJ1-5, with D possibly being TRBD1 (6 bases). V was clipped by 6 bases and J by 4 bases, with 13 bases between them. This CDR3 comprises 14 residues. Germline V gene sequence: CDR1 SNHLY, CDR2 FYNNEI. CDR3 loop: CASSRQVANQPQHF. In DNA, the CDR3 is TGTGCCAGCAGCAGACAGGTCGCTAATCAGCCCCAGCATTTT.

This sequence joins TRBV18 and TRBJ2-5; 8 bases agree with TRBD2. Germline CDR1 is KGHSH and CDR2 is LQKENI. The CDR3 has 14 residues. Trimming cost V 8 bases and J 5 bases; bases outside gene matches: 10. CDR3 sequence reads: CASNEGLAGETQYF. The CDR3, as DNA: TGTGCCAGCAATGAAGGACTAGCAGGCGAGACCCAGTACTTC.

This chain joins TRBV30 and TRBJ1-5; 9 nucleotides agree with TRBD1. V trimming: 2 bases; J trimming: 12 bases; junction bases outside the gene matches: 5. Germline V gene lookup returns CDR1 GTSNPN and CDR2 SVGIG (reference sequence). CDR3 length: 12 amino acids. CDR3 in DNA: TGTGCCTGGAGTCCCCGACAGGGGGGCCAGCATTTT. This encodes CAWSPRQGGQHF.

This rearrangement joins TRBV29-1 to TRBJ1-5; 9 bases fit TRBD1. The germline CDR1 and CDR2 sequences are SQVTM and ANQGSEA. The CDR3 runs to 13 residues. The trim removed 5 bases at V and 3 bases at J, leaving 2 bases unmatched. The CDR3 region has the DNA TGCAGCGTTACAGGGGGCGTCAATCAGCCCCAGCATTTT. Encoded protein: CSVTGGVNQPQHF.

The rearrangement links TRBV28 to TRBJ1-2; 7 positions match TRBD1. Germline V gene sequence: CDR1 MDHEN, CDR2 SYDVKM. The CDR3 covers 13 residues. V shed 5 bases and J 8 bases; nucleotides not matched to a gene: 8. The CDR3 DNA is TGTGCCAGCAGTGTACTACAGGGGAGCGGCTACACCTTC. This encodes CASSVLQGSGYTF.

V is TRBV1 and J is TRBJ2-4; the table's D call TRBD2 went unverified against the DNA. TRBV1 is termed a pseudogene. The CDR3 contains 18 residues. The DNA for the CDR3 is TGCACCAGCAGCCAACTCATCCCCCCCCGGCGGGGGGGACACATTCAGTACTTC. This codes for CTSSQLIPPRRGGHIQYF.

The chain employs TRBV30 and TRBJ1-6; D might be TRBD1 (5 bases). The CDR3 loop spans 10 amino acids. The germline V gene encodes CDR1 GTSNPN and CDR2 SVGIG (reference sequence). The CDR3 DNA follows: TGTGCTCTAGGGGTATCACCCCTCCACTTT. Encoded protein: CALGVSPLHF.

This chain joins TRBV5-5 and TRBJ1-5; TRBD1 matches at 10 bases. Trimming at V came to 4 bases and at J to 2 bases, leaving 0 bases not matched to a gene. This CDR3 contains 14 residues. Germline-derived CDR1 and CDR2 are SGHKS and YYEKEE (reference sequence). Here the CDR3 reads CASSGTGGNQPQHF. The CDR3 region has the DNA TGTGCCAGCAGCGGGACAGGGGGCAATCAGCCCCAGCATTTT.

This chain links TRBV3-1 (or the pseudogene TRBV3-2) with TRBJ2-7, with no clear D. The germline V gene encodes CDR1 LGHDT and CDR2 YNNKEL (reference sequence). Between the trimmed V and J ends, which lost 4 bases and 5 bases, there was a span of 15 bases. This CDR3 contains 14 residues. The chain's CDR3 is CASSPPTSHHEQYF. As DNA, the CDR3 is TGTGCCAGCAGCCCTCCGACATCCCACCACGAGCAGTACTTC.

The CDR3 DNA follows: TGTGCCTGGAGTCAAGACTACCCCCACGAGCAGTACTTC. Protein sequence: CAWSQDYPHEQYF. The rearrangement uses TRBV30 and TRBJ2-7, with D perhaps matching TRBD2 (5 bases). Trimming took 2 bases from V and 5 from J, leaving 13 bases between them. The CDR3 contains 13 residues. Per the germline V gene, CDR1 is GTSNPN and CDR2 is SVGIG (reference sequence). The entire variable domain, with the rest obtained from reference TRBV30 and TRBJ2-7, is as follows: SQTIHQWPATLVQPVGSPLSLECTVEGTSNPNLYWYRQAAGRGLQLLFYSVGIGQISSEVPQNLSASRPQDRQFILSSKKLLLSDSGFYLCAWSQDYPHEQYFGPGTRLTVT.

CDR3 nucleotides: TGCGCCAGCAGGAGCGGGGGGGCTGCCAATGAGCAGTTCTTC. This encodes CASRSGGAANEQFF. The J gene is TRBJ2-1, the V gene TRBV5-1; 10 bases fit TRBD2. J lost 6 bases, V lost 5 bases, and 5 bases had no gene match. Germline loops: CDR1 SGHRS, CDR2 YFSETQ. The CDR3 covers 14 residues.

The J gene is TRBJ1-4, the V gene TRBV6-5; the D gene is possibly TRBD1 (6 bases). V was clipped by 5 bases and J by 4 bases, with 11 bases between them. CDR1 is MNHEY and CDR2 is SVGAGI in the germline V gene. The CDR3 contains 14 residues. In nucleotides, the CDR3 is TGTGCCAGCAGTACAGGGTGGGTTAATGAAAAACTGTTTTTT. This sequence encodes CASSTGWVNEKLFF.

This sequence joins TRBV28 and TRBJ2-1, with TRBD2 as a possible D gene (5 bases). The length of the CDR3 is 13 residues. Trimming removed 7 bases at V and 7 bases at J, with 14 bases between. Germline V gene sequence: CDR1 MDHEN, CDR2 SYDVKM. This chain's CDR3 is CASTLGGFNEQFF. CDR3 nucleotide sequence: TGTGCCAGCACCCTTGGAGGTTTTAATGAGCAGTTCTTC.

J is TRBJ2-2 and V is TRBV6-4; no reliable D call. The germline CDR1 and CDR2 sequences are MRHNA and SNTAGT. This CDR3 comprises 16 residues. V lost 6 bases, J lost 0 bases, and 14 bases lay in between. This chain's CDR3 is CASRLSTGSNTGELFF. The CDR3 DNA sequence: TGTGCCAGCAGACTCAGCACCGGGTCGAACACCGGGGAGCTGTTTTTT.

The rearrangement uses TRBV19 and TRBJ1-2; 7 positions agree with TRBD1. V was pared by 4 bases and J by 7 bases, with 3 bases of the junction left unmatched. The germline gives CDR1 LNHDA, CDR2 SQIVND (reference sequence). This CDR3 spans 12 amino acids. The CDR3 DNA reads as TGTGCCAGTAGTAACAGGGGCGGTGGCTACACCTTC. It translates to CASSNRGGGYTF.

The chain uses TRBV3-1 (or the pseudogene TRBV3-2) and TRBJ1-1; a weak D match, TRBD1 (5 bases). V shed 1 base and J shed 5 bases, with 8 bases lying between them. Germline V gene data show CDR1 as LGHDT and CDR2 as YNNKEL (reference sequence). This CDR3 is 13 amino acids long. The CDR3: CASSQGGQTEAFF. In DNA, the CDR3 is TGTGCCAGCAGCCAAGGTGGACAAACTGAAGCTTTCTTT.

This clone has a single count. The rearrangement links TRBV4-1 to TRBJ1-6, with D maybe TRBD1 (5 bases). V lost 0 bases and J lost 0, with 12 bases in between. The germline CDR1 and CDR2 sequences are MGHRA and YSYEKL. This CDR3 contains 18 residues. The CDR3 DNA is TGCGCCAGCAGCCAAGATCTAGGGGATAGCTCCTATAATTCACCCCTCCACTTT. Encoded protein: CASSQDLGDSSYNSPLHF.